One sample yielded the 31 T cell receptor beta chains listed below, sequenced in a study of response to subunit inactivated influenza vaccine. TCRdb reprocessed the RT-PCR reads with MiXCR, giving one entry per CDR3 protein. Altogether 490,000 or so distinct CDR3 sequences are present, 7.6% being singletons, with the ten largest covering 10% to 15%. This sample comprised PBMCs from blood, obtained about 23 months after vaccination. All receptors come from a man aged 50-75 years who received an inactivated influenza vaccine.

The chain couples TRBV14 to TRBJ2-7, with D perhaps TRBD2 (5 bases). This CDR3 has 15 residues. Trimming left V 0 bases short and J 4 bases short, with 13 bases between. CDR1 is SGHDN and CDR2 is FVKESK in the germline V gene. The CDR3 sequence is CASSQDLLVAYEQYF. The DNA for the CDR3 is TGTGCCAGCAGCCAAGATCTGTTAGTAGCGTACGAGCAGTACTTC.

This clonotype was detected a few times. The rearrangement links TRBV9 to TRBJ2-2; 9 bases line up with TRBD1. V trimming: 4 bases; J trimming: 7 bases; junction bases outside the gene matches: 5. There are 14 residues in the CDR3. The germline V gene has CDR1 SGDLS and CDR2 YYNGEE. CDR3 protein: CASSTGQGNGELFF. Here the CDR3 DNA reads TGTGCCAGCAGCACGGGACAGGGAAACGGGGAGCTGTTTTTT.

This clonotype was seen more than once but under ten times. The V call is TRBV29-1, the J call TRBJ1-1; D perhaps matches TRBD1 (5 bases). V dropped 7 bases and J dropped 1 base, with 16 bases sitting between them. This CDR3 contains 14 residues. Germline loops: CDR1 SQVTM, CDR2 ANQGSEA. As DNA, the CDR3 is TGCAGCGCTGATCAGAGGGGAGGGAACACTGAAGCTTTCTTT. Amino acid sequence: CSADQRGGNTEAFF.

This clonotype has just a few counts. The chain carries TRBV4-1 and TRBJ2-3; 8 bases fit TRBD1. The CDR3 consists of 17 residues. V lost 3 bases, J lost 5 bases, and 13 bases stayed unmatched. CDR1 and CDR2 from the germline V gene are MGHRA and YSYEKL. In DNA form, the CDR3 reads TGCGCCAGCAGCCAGAGAGGAGCAGGGGGCGGCGGAGATACGCAGTATTTT. Amino acid sequence: CASSQRGAGGGGDTQYF.

This clonotype was seen a handful of times. The rearrangement joins TRBV6-1 to TRBJ2-3; TRBD1 matches 9 bases. The CDR3 has 17 amino acids. The V segment lost 5 bases and the J segment 2 bases; nucleotides outside the gene matches: 11. CDR1 is MNHNS and CDR2 is SASEGT in the germline V gene. Here the CDR3 reads CASSISDRGKITDTQYF. The CDR3 DNA follows: TGTGCCAGCAGTATTTCCGACAGGGGGAAAATCACAGATACGCAGTATTTT.

Only a few counts were recorded for this clonotype. The V call is TRBV10-3, the J call TRBJ1-1, with 7 bases aligning to TRBD1. The length of the CDR3 is 14 residues. The V gene end was trimmed by 10 bases and the J gene end by 3 bases; junction bases not matched to a gene: 11. CDR1 and CDR2 from the germline V gene are ENHRY and SYGVKD. This CDR3 reads CATLDRETHTEAFF. Written as DNA, the CDR3 is TGTGCCACTCTCGACAGGGAAACACACACTGAAGCTTTCTTT.

The chain links TRBV2 to TRBJ2-7, with 9 nucleotides matching TRBD1. This CDR3 has 13 amino acids. V lost 6 bases and J lost 3; bases outside the gene matches: 3. CDR1 and CDR2 from the germline V gene are SNHLY and FYNNEI. The CDR3 loop reads CASRTGQGYEQYF. The CDR3 bases are TGTGCCAGCAGGACGGGACAGGGCTACGAGCAGTACTTC. Full variable domain (rest looked up from reference TRBV2 and TRBJ2-7): EPEVTQTPSHQVTQMGQEVILRCVPISNHLYFYWYRQILGQKVEFLVSFYNNEISEKSEIFDDQFSVERPDGSNFTLKIRSTKLEDSAMYFCASRTGQGYEQYFGPGTRLTVT.

The table lists this clonotype with many counts. The chain employs TRBV6-1 and TRBJ2-7, with 7 bases matching TRBD2. The CDR3 consists of 13 residues. J lost 5 bases, V lost 7 bases, and 8 bases had no gene match. From germline, CDR1 is MNHNS and CDR2 SASEGT. The CDR3 region has the DNA TGTGCCAGCACCCGACCGGGGGGTGACGAGCAGTACTTC. This encodes CASTRPGGDEQYF.

In this sample, this clonotype turned up many times. The V call is TRBV12-3 or TRBV12-4, the J call TRBJ1-5; D unresolved. Trimming left V 3 bases short and J 0 bases short, with 6 bases between. The CDR3 extends over 14 amino acids. The CDR3: CASSFGRSNQPQHF. CDR3 nucleotides: TGTGCCAGCAGTTTCGGGCGTAGCAATCAGCCCCAGCATTTT.

This clonotype showed up just a few times. The chain is built from TRBV19 and TRBJ2-3, with D perhaps being TRBD1 or TRBD2 (5 bases each). V was trimmed by 4 bases and J by 6 bases, leaving 11 bases between them. Germline V lookup: CDR1 LNHDA, CDR2 SQIVND (reference sequence). The CDR3 contains 13 residues. This CDR3 reads CASSTTWGDTQYF. The CDR3 coding sequence is TGTGCCAGTAGTACCACGTGGGGGGATACGCAGTATTTT.

This chain joins TRBV19 and TRBJ1-2; a weak D match, TRBD1 (6 bases). CDR1 is LNHDA and CDR2 is SQIVND in the germline V gene (reference sequence). The CDR3 is made up of 14 amino acids. V lost 7 bases and J lost 4, with 16 bases in between. The CDR3 here is CASMELQGLYGYTF. The CDR3 coding sequence is TGTGCCAGTATGGAGCTACAGGGTCTCTATGGCTACACCTTC.

The CDR3 nucleotides read TGCGCCAGCAGCGGGACAGAATACAATGAGCAGTTCTTC. Translated: CASSGTEYNEQFF. The V and J genes are TRBV5-1 and TRBJ2-1; 7 bases fit TRBD1. Trimming removed 4 bases from V and 4 bases from J; junction bases left unmatched: 2. CDR1 and CDR2 from the germline V gene are SGHRS and YFSETQ. CDR3 length: 13 residues.

This sequence joins TRBV12-3 or TRBV12-4 and TRBJ2-2, with 7 bases lining up with TRBD2. The CDR3 covers 14 residues. With 4 bases clipped from V and 4 bases from J, the junction kept 3 bases outside the gene matches. CDR3 protein: CASSSGGFTGELFF. CDR3 DNA: TGTGCCAGCAGTTCGGGGGGTTTCACCGGGGAGCTGTTTTTT.

This clonotype was picked up many times. The CDR3 reads CASSDRGPNEKLFF. For the CDR3, the DNA is TGTGCCAGCAGCGACAGGGGGCCTAATGAAAAACTGTTTTTT. V is TRBV28 and J is TRBJ1-4; 10 nucleotides agree with TRBD1. The V gene end was trimmed by 6 bases and the J gene end by 3 bases; junction bases not matched to a gene: 1. Looked up from germline, CDR1 is MDHEN and CDR2 is SYDVKM. CDR3 length: 14 amino acids.

Here the CDR3 reads CASSYPAGTDTQYF. In nucleotides, the CDR3 is TGTGCCAGCAGTTACCCGGCGGGCACAGATACGCAGTATTTT. J is TRBJ2-3 and V is TRBV6-2 or TRBV6-3; no clear D gene. Trimming cost V 2 bases and J 1 base, with 7 bases left between them. In germline, CDR1 is MNHEY, CDR2 SVGEGT. There are 14 residues in the CDR3.

In its sample, this clonotype was seen many times. V and J are TRBV6-1 and TRBJ2-7, with a tentative D call TRBD1 (6 bases). CDR1 is MNHNS, CDR2 SASEGT, per germline. This CDR3 spans 13 amino acids. V shed 6 bases and J shed 9 bases, with 18 bases lying between them. The CDR3 region is CASRTGWGSGQYF. CDR3 nucleotides: TGTGCCAGCAGGACAGGTTGGGGTAGTGGGCAGTACTTC.

This clonotype appeared a single time. The chain uses TRBV5-5 and TRBJ2-5, with a tentative D call TRBD1 (6 bases). Deletions cut 4 bases from V and 3 bases from J, with 16 bases between. The CDR3 length is 15 residues. From germline, CDR1 is SGHKS and CDR2 YYEKEE (reference sequence). DNA for the CDR3: TGTGCCAGCAGCCCCCTGCCCCGGGACAAAGAGACCCAGTACTTC. It codes for CASSPLPRDKETQYF.

This clonotype was found a few times. The rearrangement uses TRBV4-3 and TRBJ2-2; the D is unclear. Trimming cost V 0 bases and J 1 base, with 9 bases left between them. The CDR3 sequence is 16 residues long. Germline values: CDR1 LGHNA, CDR2 YSLEER. DNA of the CDR3: TGCGCCAGCAGCCAAGATTGGGCTGAGAACACCGGGGAGCTGTTTTTT. As protein: CASSQDWAENTGELFF.

This clonotype appeared many times. The CDR3 region has the DNA TGCGCCAGCAGCCAAGATTGGGCGACTAGCGGGAGTACGCCCCAGTACTTC. Its translation: CASSQDWATSGSTPQYF. The chain has TRBV4-3 and TRBJ2-5; TRBD2 agrees at 12 bases. V shed 0 bases and J 9 bases; nucleotides not matched to a gene: 11. This CDR3 is 17 amino acids long. Germline V CDR1 and CDR2: LGHNA, YSLEER.

This clonotype was counted a few times. The J gene is TRBJ2-1, the V gene TRBV5-1; D gene uncertain. Germline-derived CDR1 and CDR2 are SGHRS and YFSETQ. The CDR3 is 14 amino acids. The V gene lost 4 bases and the J gene lost 6 bases, with 14 bases spanning the gap. The DNA for the CDR3 is TGCGCCAGCAGCGTCATGTCCCAGCCCAATGAGCAGTTCTTC. It translates to CASSVMSQPNEQFF.

This chain links TRBV3-1 with TRBJ2-7; D may be TRBD1 (5 bases). This CDR3 is 15 amino acids long. Per germline, CDR1 LGHDT and CDR2 YNNKEL (reference sequence). Trimming left V 3 bases short and J 2 bases short, with 14 bases between. Here the CDR3 DNA reads TGTGCCAGCAGCCACCGGACAAGAGAGCCCTACGAGCAGTACTTC. It specifies CASSHRTREPYEQYF.

This clonotype was counted between two and nine times. CDR3 sequence: CASHLRAGGRTDTQYF. CDR3 nucleotide sequence: TGTGCCAGCCATCTTAGAGCGGGAGGCCGCACAGATACGCAGTATTTT. This chain joins TRBV7-2 and TRBJ2-3, with 9 bases identical to TRBD2. The V and J ends lost 8 bases and 1 base, in that order; junction bases with no gene match: 10. CDR3 length: 16 residues. Germline V gives CDR1 SGHTA, CDR2 FQGNSA.

This chain joins TRBV20-1 and TRBJ1-5, with 7 bases that match TRBD1. This CDR3 region has 14 residues. Germline loops: CDR1 DFQATT, CDR2 SNEGSKA (reference sequence). Trimming at V came to 5 bases and at J to 4 bases, leaving 8 bases not matched to a gene. CDR3 loop: CSAVPGGPNQPQHF. CDR3 DNA: TGCAGTGCTGTTCCAGGGGGTCCTAATCAGCCCCAGCATTTT.

The rearrangement uses TRBV18 and TRBJ2-1, with D perhaps TRBD1 (6 bases). The CDR3 has 17 residues. V lost 6 bases and J lost 4, with 22 bases in between. CDR1 is KGHSH, CDR2 LQKENI, per germline. This CDR3 is CASSPGRGLILYNEQFF. The CDR3 DNA sequence: TGTGCCAGCTCCCCCGGCAGGGGCTTAATTCTTTACAATGAGCAGTTCTTC. Together with reference TRBV18 and TRBJ2-1, the CDR3 gives the full variable domain: NAGVMQNPRHLVRRRGQEARLRCSPMKGHSHVYWYRQLPEEGLKFMVYLQKENIIDESGMPKERFSAEFPKEGPSILRIQQVVRGDSAAYFCASSPGRGLILYNEQFFGPGTRLTVL.

This chain uses TRBV20-1 with TRBJ2-7; D gene ambiguous. The length of the CDR3 is 14 residues. Germline CDR1 and CDR2: DFQATT and SNEGSKA (reference sequence). The V end was cut by 4 bases, the J end by 0 bases, with 13 bases between. This CDR3 reads CSATRGRSSYEQYF. CDR3 nucleotide sequence: TGCAGTGCTACCCGTGGACGGAGCTCCTACGAGCAGTACTTC.

The V call is TRBV5-6, the J call TRBJ2-7; D is perhaps TRBD2 (6 bases). The V end was cut by 4 bases, the J end by 4 bases, with 18 bases between. Germline CDR1 reads SGHDT; CDR2 reads YYEEEE. The CDR3 extends over 15 amino acids. The CDR3 bases are TGTGCCAGCAGCCCTGTGGGACTCGATGGATACGAGCAGTACTTC. Translation: CASSPVGLDGYEQYF.

The gene calls are TRBV5-6 and TRBJ1-6; D is unresolved. Germline values: CDR1 SGHDT, CDR2 YYEEEE. V was pared by 4 bases and J by 6 bases, with 17 bases between. The CDR3 length is 16 residues. Here the CDR3 reads CASSGSTSSRNSPLHF. CDR3 nucleotide sequence: TGTGCCAGCAGCGGATCCACTTCGTCTCGTAATTCACCCCTCCACTTT.

The chain carries TRBV7-2 and TRBJ2-7; D might be TRBD1 or TRBD2, each matching 6 bases. The CDR3 loop spans 15 amino acids. Germline CDR1 SGHTA, CDR2 FQGNSA. V was cut by 3 bases and J by 1 base, with 13 bases left in between. CDR3 in DNA: TGTGCCAGCAGCTTTTCTAGGGGGAGGTCCTACGAGCAGTACTTC. Protein: CASSFSRGRSYEQYF.

This clonotype showed up just a few times. The chain employs TRBV13 and TRBJ2-1; 13 bases align to TRBD2. The germline V gene encodes CDR1 PRHDT and CDR2 FYEKMQ (reference sequence). The CDR3 runs to 15 residues. The V gene end was trimmed by 2 bases and the J gene end by 8 bases; junction bases not matched to a gene: 3. In DNA, the CDR3 is TGTGCCAGCAGCTTAAGGACTAGCGGGGGTGATGAGCAGTTCTTC. As protein: CASSLRTSGGDEQFF.

There are many counts of this clonotype. The chain has TRBV20-1 and TRBJ2-7; D not certain. This CDR3 contains 11 residues. Per germline, CDR1 DFQATT and CDR2 SNEGSKA (reference sequence). The ends were cut back, 3 bases at V and 5 bases at J, with 8 bases in the middle. CDR3 nucleotides: TGCAGTGCTAGGGGTCTCGACGAGCAGTACTTC. It encodes CSARGLDEQYF.

This clonotype has just a few counts. The chain links TRBV5-1 to TRBJ2-5; 9 bases are a match to TRBD1. V was pared by 3 bases and J by 4 bases, with 4 bases of the junction left unmatched. Germline assignment: CDR1 SGHRS and CDR2 YFSETQ. This CDR3 spans 14 amino acids. The CDR3 loop is CASSWETGGETQYF. In nucleotides, the CDR3 is TGCGCCAGCAGCTGGGAGACAGGGGGAGAGACCCAGTACTTC.